This is a list of T cell receptor beta chains from one sample in a study of OX40 agonist ivuxolimab in advanced cancers. Sequencing was performed with immunoSEQ multiplex PCR; in TCRdb, only in-frame clones are kept and a portion is missing. The sample shows 21,000 or so clones, around 85% of them seen only once. Source: CD4+ or CD8+ T cells sorted from blood, taken in a trial of the OX40 agonist ivuxolimab. These TCRs come from an adult with an advanced solid tumor such as melanoma, head and neck, liver or kidney cancer. The CDR3 runs from the conserved cysteine through the conserved F or W. Fields, in order: V gene, J gene, clone size, D gene, CDR3 protein, CDR3 DNA. D genes are given only for firm matches. Some rows mark clone size as missing; the rest say once, few, many or name a class of expanded clone.

V gene: TRBV28; J gene: TRBJ2-1; clone size: -; D gene: TRBD2; CDR3 protein: CASGTSGYNEQFF; CDR3 DNA: TGTGCCAGTGGGACTAGCGGCTACAATGAGCAGTTCTTC
V gene: TRBV4-1; J gene: TRBJ2-5; clone size: -; D gene: -; CDR3 protein: CASSQGGREWETQYF; CDR3 DNA: TGCGCCAGCAGCCAAGGGGGCAGGGAGTGGGAGACCCAGTACTTC
V gene: TRBV4-1; J gene: TRBJ2-7; clone size: -; D gene: -; CDR3 protein: CASSPNDGGYEQYF; CDR3 DNA: TGCGCCAGCAGCCCTAATGATGGCGGGTACGAGCAGTACTTC
V gene: TRBV30; J gene: TRBJ1-2; clone size: -; D gene: -; CDR3 protein: CAWSDLGGYTF; CDR3 DNA: TGTGCCTGGAGTGACTTGGGTGGCTACACCTTC
V gene: TRBV5-5; J gene: TRBJ1-1; clone size: -; D gene: -; CDR3 protein: CASSPLTAMNTEAFF; CDR3 DNA: TGTGCCAGCAGCCCTCTGACGGCGATGAACACTGAAGCTTTCTTT
V gene: TRBV2; J gene: TRBJ2-1; clone size: -; D gene: -; CDR3 protein: CASPGTITDEQFF; CDR3 DNA: TGTGCCAGCCCCGGGACCATCACGGATGAGCAGTTCTTC
V gene: TRBV11-3; J gene: TRBJ1-2; clone size: -; D gene: -; CDR3 protein: CASSLEPGYGYTF; CDR3 DNA: TGTGCCAGCAGCTTGGAGCCAGGCTATGGCTACACCTTC
V gene: TRBV11-2; J gene: TRBJ1-1; clone size: -; D gene: -; CDR3 protein: CASSPSPGIKFEAFF; CDR3 DNA: TGTGCCAGCAGCCCATCCCCAGGTATTAAATTCGAAGCTTTCTTT
V gene: TRBV6-5; J gene: TRBJ1-4; clone size: -; D gene: -; CDR3 protein: CASSYGGGDEKLFF; CDR3 DNA: TGTGCCAGCAGTTACGGGGGGGGTGATGAAAAACTGTTTTTT
V gene: TRBV5-6; J gene: TRBJ2-7; clone size: -; D gene: -; CDR3 protein: CASSLDSGEQYF; CDR3 DNA: TGTGCCAGCAGCTTGGATAGCGGAGAGCAGTACTTC
V gene: TRBV11-2; J gene: TRBJ2-3; clone size: -; D gene: TRBD1; CDR3 protein: CASSASRTGGTDTQYF; CDR3 DNA: TGTGCCAGCAGCGCCTCCCGGACAGGGGGCACAGATACGCAGTATTTT
V gene: TRBV2; J gene: TRBJ1-2; clone size: few; D gene: -; CDR3 protein: CASSLDGYGYTF; CDR3 DNA: TGTGCCAGCAGTTTGGACGGATATGGCTACACCTTC
V gene: TRBV5-1; J gene: TRBJ2-7; clone size: -; D gene: TRBD1; CDR3 protein: CASSLGGLFSYEQYF; CDR3 DNA: TGCGCCAGCAGCTTAGGGGGCCTTTTCTCCTACGAGCAGTACTTC
V gene: TRBV7-3; J gene: TRBJ2-1; clone size: -; D gene: -; CDR3 protein: CASSLTVGVAAEQFF; CDR3 DNA: TGTGCCAGCAGCTTAACGGTTGGGGTAGCGGCTGAGCAGTTCTTC
V gene: TRBV27; J gene: TRBJ2-7; clone size: -; D gene: TRBD2; CDR3 protein: CASSLSLAENSYEQYF; CDR3 DNA: TGTGCCAGCAGTTTATCCCTAGCGGAGAACTCCTACGAGCAGTACTTC
V gene: TRBV29-1; J gene: TRBJ2-5; clone size: -; D gene: TRBD2; CDR3 protein: CSVETSGRAAYQETQYF; CDR3 DNA: TGCAGCGTTGAGACTAGCGGGAGGGCCGCGTACCAAGAGACCCAGTACTTC
V gene: TRBV7-8; J gene: TRBJ2-7; clone size: -; D gene: -; CDR3 protein: CASSLDHGYEQYF; CDR3 DNA: TGTGCCAGCAGCTTAGACCATGGGTACGAGCAGTACTTC
V gene: TRBV4-1; J gene: TRBJ2-7; clone size: -; D gene: -; CDR3 protein: CASSQDEGTYEQYF; CDR3 DNA: TGCGCCAGCAGCCAAGACGAGGGTACCTACGAGCAGTACTTC
V gene: TRBV6-5; J gene: TRBJ2-6; clone size: -; D gene: -; CDR3 protein: CASRLSKTGANVLTF; CDR3 DNA: TGTGCCAGCAGGCTATCAAAGACTGGGGCCAACGTCCTGACTTTC
V gene: TRBV10-3; J gene: TRBJ2-1; clone size: -; D gene: -; CDR3 protein: CAISESDKQFF; CDR3 DNA: TGTGCCATCAGTGAGTCTGACAAGCAGTTCTTC
V gene: TRBV15; J gene: TRBJ2-1; clone size: -; D gene: TRBD2; CDR3 protein: CATSRDRGGPQFF; CDR3 DNA: TGTGCCACCAGCAGAGATCGGGGGGGACCTCAGTTCTTC
V gene: TRBV6-1; J gene: TRBJ1-6; clone size: -; D gene: -; CDR3 protein: CASSTGRDSPLHF; CDR3 DNA: TGTGCCAGCAGTACAGGGAGAGACTCACCCCTCCACTTT
V gene: TRBV13; J gene: TRBJ2-2; clone size: once; D gene: -; CDR3 protein: CASGAGTNTGELFF; CDR3 DNA: TGTGCCAGCGGGGCGGGAACGAACACCGGGGAGCTGTTTTTT
V gene: TRBV5-1; J gene: TRBJ1-2; clone size: -; D gene: TRBD1; CDR3 protein: CASSLLRGQGVWYGYTF; CDR3 DNA: TGCGCCAGCAGCTTGCTCCGGGGACAGGGGGTATGGTATGGCTACACCTTC
V gene: TRBV11-1; J gene: TRBJ2-1; clone size: -; D gene: TRBD2; CDR3 protein: CASSLGGSNYNEQFF; CDR3 DNA: TGTGCCAGCAGCTTGGGCGGGAGTAATTACAATGAGCAGTTCTTC
V gene: TRBV7-8; J gene: TRBJ2-7; clone size: -; D gene: TRBD2; CDR3 protein: CASSPYSGRVPYEQYF; CDR3 DNA: TGTGCCAGCAGCCCATATAGCGGGAGAGTCCCCTACGAGCAGTACTTC